The 17 T cell receptor beta chains in this list originate from one sample, sequenced in a study of shared clonotypes between healthy human individuals. The naive CD8 fraction comprised CD45RO-negative cells positively selected for CCR7 and excluded terminally differentiated effector memory CD45RA+ cells. Clones were read by immunoSEQ multiplex PCR, and TCRdb kept only the in-frame ones, dropping some. This sample has about 1,900,000 clones; approximately 95% occur once, and the top ten carry 1% to 1.5%. The source material was naive CD8+ T cells sorted from blood. The receptors were sampled from a man aged 18 to 35 in good health.

Here the CDR3 DNA reads TGTGCCAGCTCGAGCGGGGGGGCCTACAATGAGCAGTTCTTC. Encoded protein: CASSSGGAYNEQFF. The chain employs TRBV2 and TRBJ2-1; TRBD2 agrees at 10 bases. The CDR3 runs to 14 residues. The V gene's germline CDR1 is SNHLY and CDR2 FYNNEI. The J segment lost 2 bases and the V segment lost 8 bases, leaving 3 bases of the junction unmatched.

The rearrangement uses TRBV19 and TRBJ2-1, with 8 bases fitting TRBD2. Losses at the gene ends were 4 bases for V and 3 bases for J; bases not matched to a gene: 8. Germline V CDR1 and CDR2: LNHDA, SQIVND (reference sequence). The CDR3 runs to 16 residues. The CDR3: CASSNRPGLVYNEQFF. The CDR3 nucleotides are TGTGCCAGTAGTAATCGGCCGGGACTAGTCTACAATGAGCAGTTCTTC. Full variable domain (missing parts from reference TRBV19 and TRBJ2-1): DGGITQSPKYLFRKEGQNVTLSCEQNLNHDAMYWYRQDPGQGLRLIYYSQIVNDFQKGDIAEGYSVSREKKESFPLTVTSAQKNPTAFYLCASSNRPGLVYNEQFFGPGTRLTVL.

The V and J genes are TRBV15 and TRBJ2-5; D is uncertain. In germline, CDR1 is LNHNV, CDR2 YYDKDF (reference sequence). This CDR3 contains 14 residues. Trimming took 0 bases from V and 4 from J, leaving 9 bases between them. The CDR3 here is CATSRDGPGETQYF. In DNA, the CDR3 is TGTGCCACCAGCAGAGACGGTCCGGGAGAGACCCAGTACTTC.

This clone was seen just once. The chain has TRBV5-4 and TRBJ2-7, with D possibly matching TRBD1 (6 bases). There are 13 residues in the CDR3. Germline lookup yields CDR1 SGHNT and CDR2 YYREEE (reference sequence). V was cut by 5 bases and J by 2 bases, with 11 bases left in between. CDR3 coding DNA: TGTGCCAGCAGTCAGGGGAGCCCCTACGAGCAGTACTTC. Translated: CASSQGSPYEQYF.

This chain links TRBV10-1 with TRBJ2-7; 9 bases agree with TRBD2. Trimming removed 8 bases from V and 4 bases from J; junction bases left unmatched: 6. The CDR3 loop spans 13 amino acids. Germline assignment: CDR1 WNHNN and CDR2 SYGVQD (reference sequence). CDR3 DNA: TGCGCCAGCGGTTTAGCGGGGGATTACGAGCAGTACTTC. It encodes CASGLAGDYEQYF.

V gene TRBV7-9 combines with J gene TRBJ2-7; 8 nucleotides agree with TRBD2. Trimming removed 1 base from V and 1 base from J; junction bases left unmatched: 6. Looked up from germline, CDR1 is SEHNR and CDR2 is FQNEAQ (reference sequence). The CDR3 consists of 16 residues. CDR3 protein: CASSLVGLASSYEQYF. For the CDR3, the DNA is TGTGCCAGCAGCTTAGTCGGACTAGCCAGTTCCTACGAGCAGTACTTC.

About this clone itself: This sample includes further DNA sequences coding for the same CDR3. The chain combines TRBV29-1 with TRBJ1-1; D not resolved. Germline-derived CDR1 and CDR2 are SQVTM and ANQGSEA. The CDR3 runs to 10 residues. Deletions cut 0 bases from V and 4 bases from J, with 0 bases between. CDR3 protein: CSVEDTEAFF. The CDR3 DNA reads TGCAGCGTTGAAGACACTGAAGCTTTCTTT.

V gene TRBV5-6 combines with J gene TRBJ2-7; D is possibly TRBD2 (5 bases). Germline CDR1 and CDR2: SGHDT and YYEEEE. Trimming cost V 4 bases and J 5 bases, with 13 bases left between them. The CDR3 is 13 amino acids. CDR3 sequence reads: CASSHGEPNEQYF. In nucleotides, the CDR3 is TGTGCCAGCAGCCACGGGGAGCCCAACGAGCAGTACTTC. The full variable domain, rest sourced from reference TRBV5-6 and TRBJ2-7, is DAGVTQSPTHLIKTRGQQVTLRCSPKSGHDTVSWYQQALGQGPQFIFQYYEEEERQRGNFPDRFSGHQFPNYSSELNVNALLLGDSALYLCASSHGEPNEQYFGPGTRLTVT.

The chain combines TRBV6-1 with TRBJ2-7, with D unclear. The CDR3 is 14 amino acids. V lost 2 bases to trimming and J lost 3 bases, with 11 bases between them. In germline, CDR1 is MNHNS, CDR2 SASEGT. The CDR3 sequence is CASSESLYLYEQYF. The CDR3 bases are TGTGCCAGCAGTGAAAGTCTGTACCTCTACGAGCAGTACTTC.

This chain connects TRBV7-3 to TRBJ2-2, with unresolved D. Germline V gives CDR1 SGHTA, CDR2 FQGTGA. Trimming stripped 2 bases from V and 10 bases from J, with 8 bases between. The CDR3 runs 12 residues. Here the CDR3 reads CASSLFREELFF. The CDR3 nucleotides are TGTGCCAGCAGCTTATTTCGTGAGGAGCTGTTTTTT.

About this clone: Within the sample, other DNA sequences also encode this same CDR3. V and J are TRBV14 and TRBJ2-1; unclear D gene. The CDR3 spans 13 residues. The germline V gene has CDR1 SGHDN and CDR2 FVKESK. The V end was cut by 2 bases, the J end by 4 bases, with 6 bases between. Here the CDR3 DNA reads TGTGCCAGCAGCCAATCTAGTTACAATGAGCAGTTCTTC. It yields the protein CASSQSSYNEQFF.

The chain uses TRBV4-1 and TRBJ2-7, with 7 positions matching TRBD1. CDR3 length equals 16 residues. Unmatched junction bases numbered 9, after V lost 4 bases and J lost 0 bases. Germline-derived CDR1 and CDR2 are MGHRA and YSYEKL. Here the CDR3 reads CASSLSTGTASYEQYF. CDR3 DNA: TGCGCCAGCAGCCTTTCAACCGGGACAGCCTCCTACGAGCAGTACTTC.

This chain uses TRBV5-4 with TRBJ2-2; D is ambiguous. CDR3 length: 13 amino acids. Trimming removed 4 bases at V and 8 bases at J, with 12 bases between. In germline, CDR1 is SGHNT, CDR2 YYREEE (reference sequence). This CDR3 is CASSRSVPGELFF. The CDR3, as DNA: TGTGCCAGCAGCCGGTCCGTACCGGGGGAGCTGTTTTTT.

As for this clone: This sample also contains other DNA sequences that code for the same CDR3. The CDR3: CASSVSGYNEQFF. CDR3 nucleotides: TGTGCCAGCAGCGTTAGCGGTTACAATGAGCAGTTCTTC. V gene TRBV9 combines with J gene TRBJ2-1; D is perhaps TRBD2 (6 bases). Germline lookup yields CDR1 SGDLS and CDR2 YYNGEE. V was trimmed by 2 bases and J by 4 bases, leaving 7 bases between them. The CDR3 has 13 amino acids.

Turning to this clone: Other nucleotide sequences in the sample specify the same CDR3. The chain recombines TRBV7-9 with TRBJ1-1; D uncertain. CDR3 length: 14 residues. CDR1 SEHNR and CDR2 FQNEAQ come from the germline V gene (reference sequence). The V end lost 3 bases, the J end lost 1 base, and 9 bases lay between the germline ends. The CDR3 nucleotides are TGTGCCAGCAGCTTCTCGGAGGGGAACACTGAAGCTTTCTTT. This codes for CASSFSEGNTEAFF.

The chain has TRBV6-5 and TRBJ1-2; D gene uncertain. V lost 2 bases, J lost 6 bases, and 13 bases lay in between. CDR3 length: 14 amino acids. Germline-derived CDR1 and CDR2 are MNHEY and SVGAGI. CDR3 sequence reads: CASSYGPDLDGYTF. The CDR3 coding sequence is TGTGCCAGCAGTTACGGACCCGACCTCGATGGCTACACCTTC.

J is TRBJ2-7 and V is TRBV27, with 8 bases matching TRBD2. Germline loops: CDR1 MNHEY, CDR2 SMNVEV (reference sequence). J lost 3 bases, V lost 4 bases, and 11 bases had no gene match. The CDR3 loop spans 16 amino acids. The CDR3 DNA reads as TGTGCCAGCAGTTATGCGGGGGGTGAGCTCGGCTACGAGCAGTACTTC. Its protein product is CASSYAGGELGYEQYF.